The clone carrying this T cell receptor (beta chain) has at least ten counts. No antigen is known for it. TCRdb passed the reads through MiXCR, listing each CDR3 protein once. The sample shows around 210,000 distinct CDR3 sequences, approximately 6.7% of them seen only once. The sample is drawn from a study of T cell repertoires in cytomegalovirus infection. In the study overall: CMV infection and matching HLA type were both indicated by public TCR beta signatures.

Study observations and caveats: CMV-specific TCR beta clonotypes restricted by HLA-C were the ones dominating the ex vivo response. Public TCR beta family frequency separated CMV-and-HLA carriers, including in an independent cohort.

The CDR3 length is 14 residues. V lost 6 bases and J lost 7, with 18 bases in between. The germline gives CDR1 SGHTA, CDR2 FQGNSA. The TCR was taken from a human donor in good health (CMV status not recorded). Some clones in this sample may be carry-over from other donors' samples. The genes are TRBV7-2 and TRBJ2-5; D could derive from TRBD1 or TRBD2 (5 bases each). Sequencing was done on a sample of PBMCs. In nucleotides, the CDR3 is TGTGCCAGCAGTACGGGACGCCTGGTAGGGACCCAGTACTTC. Its translation is CASSTGRLVGTQYF.